The clone carrying this T cell receptor beta chain was picked up many times. Its antigen is not identified. The CDR3 runs 13 residues. V was shortened by 0 bases and J by 4 bases, with 7 bases between the two germline ends. Germline CDR1 and CDR2: SGHTA and FQGNSA. MiXCR, applied by TCRdb to the 5' RACE reads, yields one record per CDR3 protein. Among some 12,000 distinct CDR3 sequences listed, roughly an eighth were seen once. This sample was included in a study of spatial heterogeneity in lung cancer. The study's findings and limits: One measure, the expanded intratumoral alpha and beta TCR count, tracked tumor mutation counts.

The time point was: sample taken at primary tumor resection. Samples were donated by 72 untreated early-stage non-small cell lung cancer patients. The source of this sequence is a male donor with early-stage non-small cell lung cancer. This chain connects TRBV7-2 to TRBJ2-7; unclear D gene. Material: lung tumor tissue, obtained at surgery. For the CDR3, the DNA is TGTGCCAGCAGCTTAGCTCGCGGATACGAGCAGTACTTC. Residues: CASSLARGYEQYF.